These T cell receptor beta chains were read from a single sample in a study of blood T cells in healthy people across ages. TCRdb used MiXCR to reprocess the 5' RACE reads, holding one entry per CDR3 protein. The table includes around 580,000 distinct CDR3 sequences, around 48% detected once. Specimen: blood. All receptors come from an elderly man in good health. The CDR3 runs from the conserved cysteine through the conserved F or W. A D gene is named only where the DNA matches it firmly. A row's size may be missing; if present it is once, few, many or a size class.

j_gene: TRBJ1-1; v_gene: TRBV7-9; abundance: -; d_gene: -; CDR3aa: CASSLGAENTEAFF
j_gene: TRBJ1-2; v_gene: TRBV6-5; abundance: -; d_gene: -; CDR3aa: CVSSYYTGEGGGVYGYTF
j_gene: TRBJ2-7; v_gene: TRBV20-1; abundance: few; d_gene: -; CDR3aa: CSARALHLGLEQYF
j_gene: TRBJ1-1; v_gene: TRBV20-1; abundance: -; d_gene: TRBD1; CDR3aa: CRHRGRSGAFF
j_gene: TRBJ1-2; v_gene: TRBV6-2/TRBV6-3; abundance: -; d_gene: TRBD1; CDR3aa: CASSFLGTVNYGYTF
j_gene: TRBJ2-7; v_gene: TRBV20-1; abundance: few; d_gene: TRBD2; CDR3aa: CSARAGTSGNQASEQYF
j_gene: -; v_gene: TRBV25-1; abundance: -; d_gene: TRBD2; CDR3aa: CASSEYGGVYEQYF
j_gene: TRBJ2-3; v_gene: TRBV20-1; abundance: -; d_gene: -; CDR3aa: CSAENGLLGTDTQYF
j_gene: TRBJ2-1; v_gene: TRBV7-9; abundance: few; d_gene: TRBD2; CDR3aa: CASSLEAGGVYNEQFF
j_gene: TRBJ1-2; v_gene: TRBV25-1; abundance: -; d_gene: -; CDR3aa: CASSEFLGTNYGYTF
j_gene: TRBJ2-4; v_gene: TRBV27; abundance: -; d_gene: -; CDR3aa: CASSPVDGSPKNIQYF
j_gene: TRBJ1-1; v_gene: TRBV7-9; abundance: -; d_gene: -; CDR3aa: CASSLAIVGGRTEAFF
j_gene: TRBJ1-2; v_gene: TRBV4-3; abundance: -; d_gene: -; CDR3aa: CASSQGSRSYGYTF
j_gene: TRBJ2-5; v_gene: TRBV7-3; abundance: few; d_gene: TRBD2; CDR3aa: CASSLAGQPAETQYF
j_gene: TRBJ2-3; v_gene: TRBV5-1; abundance: once; d_gene: -; CDR3aa: CASNHEGSGPSTDTQYF
j_gene: TRBJ2-1; v_gene: TRBV4-3; abundance: -; d_gene: -; CDR3aa: CASSQGLGAEQFF
j_gene: TRBJ2-1; v_gene: TRBV7-7; abundance: -; d_gene: TRBD1; CDR3aa: CASSRDRYNEQFF
j_gene: TRBJ2-5; v_gene: TRBV7-9; abundance: -; d_gene: -; CDR3aa: CASSRGQFGEQYF
j_gene: TRBJ1-6; v_gene: TRBV20-1; abundance: -; d_gene: -; CDR3aa: CSASGGSPLHF
j_gene: TRBJ1-2; v_gene: TRBV6-4; abundance: -; d_gene: -; CDR3aa: CASSRDRRPNYGYTF
j_gene: TRBJ2-2; v_gene: TRBV5-1; abundance: -; d_gene: -; CDR3aa: CASGLSGDSNTGELFF
j_gene: TRBJ2-2; v_gene: TRBV29-1; abundance: -; d_gene: TRBD2; CDR3aa: CSVAGGRGGELFF
j_gene: TRBJ2-1; v_gene: TRBV4-3; abundance: few; d_gene: -; CDR3aa: CASSRQTGQGREQFF
j_gene: -; v_gene: TRBV7-2; abundance: -; d_gene: -; CDR3aa: CASSLEIWAEQYF
j_gene: TRBJ1-6; v_gene: TRBV3-1; abundance: -; d_gene: -; CDR3aa: CASSQDIGEGSPLHF
j_gene: TRBJ1-2; v_gene: TRBV20-1; abundance: few; d_gene: TRBD1; CDR3aa: CSARGQGADYGYTF
j_gene: TRBJ1-1; v_gene: TRBV20-1; abundance: -; d_gene: -; CDR3aa: CSARAPEDSTEAFF
j_gene: TRBJ2-3; v_gene: TRBV7-2; abundance: many; d_gene: -; CDR3aa: CASSKAAATSGDTQYF
j_gene: TRBJ2-1; v_gene: TRBV6-5; abundance: -; d_gene: -; CDR3aa: CASTTKGGEQFF
j_gene: -; v_gene: TRBV15; abundance: -; d_gene: TRBD1; CDR3aa: CATRATGGSCIQYF
j_gene: -; v_gene: TRBV25-1; abundance: -; d_gene: -; CDR3aa: CASSESRGLDLETQYF
j_gene: TRBJ1-1; v_gene: TRBV5-1; abundance: once; d_gene: TRBD1; CDR3aa: CASFKQGMNTEAFF
j_gene: TRBJ2-3; v_gene: TRBV6-6; abundance: -; d_gene: -; CDR3aa: CASSDSWSDTQYF
j_gene: TRBJ2-6; v_gene: TRBV2; abundance: -; d_gene: -; CDR3aa: CASRVEGSGANVLTF
j_gene: TRBJ2-6; v_gene: TRBV7-9; abundance: few; d_gene: -; CDR3aa: CASSPDGSGANVLTF
j_gene: TRBJ2-3; v_gene: TRBV20-1; abundance: -; d_gene: TRBD2; CDR3aa: CSAIGGRGADTQYF
j_gene: TRBJ2-3; v_gene: TRBV10-3; abundance: -; d_gene: TRBD2; CDR3aa: CATSSPAGRGTDTQYF
j_gene: TRBJ2-7; v_gene: TRBV3-1; abundance: -; d_gene: -; CDR3aa: CARSQARGEQYF
j_gene: TRBJ2-7; v_gene: TRBV20-1; abundance: few; d_gene: -; CDR3aa: CSARDQSYEQYF
j_gene: TRBJ2-7; v_gene: TRBV20-1; abundance: -; d_gene: TRBD2; CDR3aa: CSVETGGRRYEQYF
j_gene: TRBJ2-7; v_gene: TRBV12-3/TRBV12-4; abundance: many; d_gene: TRBD1; CDR3aa: CASSPGTGGYEQYF
j_gene: TRBJ1-2; v_gene: TRBV7-9; abundance: -; d_gene: TRBD1; CDR3aa: CSSTDRGHGYTF
j_gene: TRBJ1-5; v_gene: TRBV7-9; abundance: -; d_gene: TRBD1; CDR3aa: CASSPTGRGNQPQHF
j_gene: TRBJ1-2; v_gene: TRBV6-5; abundance: -; d_gene: TRBD1; CDR3aa: CASRQPGTVYGYTF
j_gene: TRBJ1-1; v_gene: TRBV7-2; abundance: -; d_gene: -; CDR3aa: CASRLGQREAFF
j_gene: TRBJ2-3; v_gene: TRBV9; abundance: -; d_gene: TRBD1; CDR3aa: CASSVEPDRGRDTQYF
j_gene: TRBJ2-7; v_gene: TRBV5-1; abundance: -; d_gene: -; CDR3aa: CASSLALGSYEQYF
j_gene: TRBJ2-1; v_gene: TRBV12-3/TRBV12-4; abundance: -; d_gene: -; CDR3aa: CASSLTGPHEQFF
j_gene: TRBJ2-7; v_gene: TRBV20-1; abundance: few; d_gene: -; CDR3aa: CSAREDYEQYF
j_gene: TRBJ2-3; v_gene: TRBV4-3; abundance: few; d_gene: TRBD1; CDR3aa: CASSQNRGDTQYF